The rows below give T cell receptor beta chains drawn from one sample of a study of glioma-infiltrating T cells after dendritic cell vaccination. Repertoires were generated with immunoSEQ multiplex PCR, while TCRdb's copy carries only in-frame clones and drops some. The repertoire includes approximately 93,000 clones, 85% of them detected once, and around 8.5% sits in the top ten. Sequencing used blood, obtained after dendritic cell vaccination. These receptors were taken from a human donor with glioblastoma. Each CDR3 is given with its conserved first and last residue. The D gene is left open where the match is weak. Clone size is not always given. Where it is, it says once, few, many or a class for expanded clones.

size: few; D: TRBD1; V: TRBV10-1; J: TRBJ1-5; DNA: TGCGCCAGCAGCTCCGGGACAGGGAAATGGAGGGAGAGGGGTCAGCCCCAGCATTTT; CDR3: CASSSGTGKWRERGQPQHF
size: -; D: TRBD1; V: TRBV5-1; J: TRBJ1-2; DNA: TGCGCCAGCAGCTTGGGACAGGGAAACTATGGCTACACCTTC; CDR3: CASSLGQGNYGYTF
size: once; D: -; V: TRBV5-1; J: TRBJ2-7; DNA: TGCGCCAGCAGCTTGGCCTATATGGGGAACCGGGGCTACGAGCAGTACTTC; CDR3: CASSLAYMGNRGYEQYF
size: -; D: TRBD2; V: TRBV7-3; J: TRBJ2-7; DNA: TGTGCCAGCAGCCTGTTTCCCGGGACTAGCAGTTCCTACGAGCAGTACTTC; CDR3: CASSLFPGTSSSYEQYF
size: -; D: -; V: TRBV11-2; J: TRBJ1-1; DNA: TGTGCCAGCAGCTTAACAGACAAGAACACTGAAGCTTTCTTT; CDR3: CASSLTDKNTEAFF
size: -; D: -; V: TRBV7-9; J: TRBJ2-5; DNA: TGTGCCAGCAGCTTGAGAGGGAGGGAGACCCAGTACTTC; CDR3: CASSLRGRETQYF
size: -; D: -; V: TRBV11-2; J: TRBJ2-5; DNA: TGTGCCAGCATGCTAGCGAATCAAGAGACCCAGTACTTC; CDR3: CASMLANQETQYF
size: -; D: -; V: TRBV27; J: TRBJ2-7; DNA: TGTGCCAGCAGTTTATCACAGAACTCCTACGAGCAGTACTTC; CDR3: CASSLSQNSYEQYF
size: -; D: TRBD2; V: TRBV30; J: TRBJ2-7; DNA: TGTGCCTGGACAGCGGGATACGAGCAGTACTTC; CDR3: CAWTAGYEQYF
size: -; D: -; V: TRBV7-9; J: TRBJ1-2; DNA: TGTGCCAGCAGCCCAACTCCTAACTATGGCTACACCTTC; CDR3: CASSPTPNYGYTF
size: -; D: -; V: TRBV10-3; J: TRBJ1-2; DNA: TGTGCCATCGGTTCCCAGAACTATGGCTACACCTTC; CDR3: CAIGSQNYGYTF
size: -; D: -; V: TRBV6-5; J: TRBJ1-1; DNA: TGTGCCAGCAGCCGCAGGGTGACCACTGAAGCTTTCTTT; CDR3: CASSRRVTTEAFF
size: -; D: -; V: TRBV27; J: TRBJ2-7; DNA: TGTGCCAGCGGGAGATGGATGGCGTCCACCTACGAGCAGTACTTC; CDR3: CASGRWMASTYEQYF
size: once; D: TRBD2; V: TRBV13; J: TRBJ2-1; DNA: TGTGCCAGCAGCTTGGACCTAGCGGGAGATTACAATGAGCAGTTCTTC; CDR3: CASSLDLAGDYNEQFF
size: few; D: TRBD1; V: TRBV15; J: TRBJ1-4; DNA: TGTGCCACCAGCAGAGATCTTGGCAGGGGGCTGTTTTTT; CDR3: CATSRDLGRGLFF
size: -; D: TRBD1; V: TRBV10-3; J: TRBJ2-3; DNA: TGTGCCATCAGTGAGACAGGGGCTAGCACAGATACGCAGTATTTT; CDR3: CAISETGASTDTQYF
size: -; D: -; V: TRBV4-1; J: TRBJ1-3; DNA: TGCGCCAGCAGCCAAGAAGCGTCCGTACTGGGAAACACCATATATTTT; CDR3: CASSQEASVLGNTIYF
size: -; D: -; V: TRBV28; J: TRBJ1-5; DNA: TGTGCCAGCAGCCGAACAGGGAAGCCCCAGCATTTT; CDR3: CASSRTGKPQHF
size: -; D: TRBD2; V: TRBV5-1; J: TRBJ2-1; DNA: TGCGCCAGCAGCTTGGCTGGTAGCGGGAGAGTGGTGTACAATGAGCAGTTCTTC; CDR3: CASSLAGSGRVVYNEQFF
size: -; D: TRBD1; V: TRBV5-1; J: TRBJ2-5; DNA: TGCGCCAGCAGCTTACCGGGACAGGCCCAAGAGACCCAGTACTTC; CDR3: CASSLPGQAQETQYF
size: -; D: TRBD1; V: TRBV18; J: TRBJ1-5; DNA: TGTGCCACCTCGGGGGGGGACAGGGGCCTCAATCAGCCCCAGCATTTT; CDR3: CATSGGDRGLNQPQHF
size: -; D: TRBD1; V: TRBV19; J: TRBJ1-2; DNA: TGTGCCACCAGACAGGGTAGCTATGGCTACACCTTC; CDR3: CATRQGSYGYTF
size: -; D: TRBD1; V: TRBV28; J: TRBJ1-2; DNA: TGTGCCAGCAGCTCCGGGACAGGGAACTATGGCTACACCTTC; CDR3: CASSSGTGNYGYTF
size: -; D: TRBD2; V: TRBV10-3; J: TRBJ2-7; DNA: TGTGCCATCACCGATCCGGGACTAGCGGGAGCCGGGCAGTACTTC; CDR3: CAITDPGLAGAGQYF
size: -; D: TRBD1; V: TRBV5-1; J: TRBJ1-4; DNA: TGCGCCAGCAGCTGGGGGACAGGGGAGGAAAAACTGTTTTTT; CDR3: CASSWGTGEEKLFF